The 26 T cell receptor beta chains given below trace back to one sample, sequenced in a study of PD-1 blockade in classical Hodgkin lymphoma. The time point denotes: newly diagnosed, previously untreated cHL patient sample. Only in-frame clones appear in the TCRdb table, and some are missing; sequencing was by immunoSEQ multiplex PCR. The table has approximately 45,000 clones, approximately 91% seen once; the top ten hold roughly 5.3%. What was sequenced was peripheral blood mononuclear cells (PBMCs). These receptors all stem from a human donor with classical Hodgkin lymphoma.

This chain links TRBV2 with TRBJ2-4, with 8 bases that match TRBD1. This CDR3 spans 18 amino acids. V lost 6 bases, J lost 3 bases, and 16 bases stayed unmatched. Germline loops: CDR1 SNHLY, CDR2 FYNNEI. The CDR3 reads CASSEKGQESLVKNIQYF. As DNA, the CDR3 is TGTGCCAGCAGCGAGAAGGGACAGGAGTCCTTAGTCAAAAACATTCAGTACTTC.

There are a few counts of this clone. The chain links TRBV6-5 to TRBJ1-2; D remains unclear. V shed 8 bases and J shed 7 bases, with 11 bases lying between them. The length of the CDR3 is 11 residues. The V gene's germline CDR1 is MNHEY and CDR2 SVGAGI. CDR3 nucleotides: TGTGCCAGCTGGGTCACCGGTGGCTACACCTTC. It yields the protein CASWVTGGYTF.

The genes are TRBV19 and TRBJ1-3; weak D call: TRBD1 (5 bases). Germline V gives CDR1 LNHDA, CDR2 SQIVND (reference sequence). Trimming removed 3 bases at V and 12 bases at J, with 18 bases between. The CDR3 consists of 14 residues. This CDR3 reads CASSIGTPTFGIYF. The CDR3 region has the DNA TGTGCCAGTAGTATTGGGACTCCGACGTTTGGCATATATTTT.

The V call is TRBV7-9, the J call TRBJ2-1; D is unresolved. Germline V gene sequence: CDR1 SEHNR, CDR2 FQNEAQ (reference sequence). The CDR3 covers 15 residues. V was clipped by 1 base and J by 12 bases, with 19 bases between them. CDR3 loop: CASSLEVQLMGWQFF. The CDR3 bases are TGTGCCAGCAGCTTAGAAGTACAGCTGATGGGGTGGCAGTTCTTC. Combining the CDR3 with reference TRBV7-9 and TRBJ2-1 gives the whole variable domain DTGVSQNPRHKITKRGQNVTFRCDPISEHNRLYWYRQTLGQGPEFLTYFQNEAQLEKSRLLSDRFSAERPKGSFSTLEIQRTEQGDSAMYLCASSLEVQLMGWQFFGPGTRLTVL.

The chain links TRBV9 to TRBJ2-3; perhaps TRBD1 as D (6 bases). Trimming removed 7 bases at V and 0 bases at J, with 12 bases between. CDR1 SGDLS and CDR2 YYNGEE come from the germline V gene. This CDR3 has 14 amino acids. CDR3 region: CASGGQVSTDTQYF. The CDR3 nucleotides are TGTGCCAGCGGGGGCCAGGTTAGCACAGATACGCAGTATTTT.

V gene TRBV4-1 combines with J gene TRBJ2-2; D might be TRBD1 (6 bases). Looked up from germline, CDR1 is MGHRA and CDR2 is YSYEKL. The V end lost 0 bases, the J end lost 0 bases, and 8 bases lay between the germline ends. This CDR3 has 16 residues. CDR3 nucleotide sequence: TGCGCCAGCAGCCAAGATCCAGGGGCGAACACCGGGGAGCTGTTTTTT. This codes for CASSQDPGANTGELFF.

The CDR3 DNA is TGCGCCAGCAGCATAGCGGGAGTATCCTACAATGAGCAGTTCTTC. Protein product: CASSIAGVSYNEQFF. The V and J genes are TRBV5-1 and TRBJ2-1, with 9 bases fitting TRBD2. CDR3 length: 15 residues. The V gene end was trimmed by 4 bases and the J gene end by 1 base; junction bases not matched to a gene: 3. Looked up from germline, CDR1 is SGHRS and CDR2 is YFSETQ.

This clone was detected only a few times. The genes are TRBV15 and TRBJ2-7; TRBD2 matches 12 bases. This CDR3 spans 17 amino acids. In germline, CDR1 is LNHNV, CDR2 YYDKDF (reference sequence). The junction had 9 bases not matched to a gene; V was cut back by 1 base and J by 5 bases. The CDR3 DNA reads as TGTGCCACCAGCAGAGGACTAGCGGGAGCGCCGGGGGACGAGCAGTACGTC. This gives the protein CATSRGLAGAPGDEQYV.

This rearrangement joins TRBV5-1 to TRBJ2-2; D might be TRBD2 (5 bases). Germline values: CDR1 SGHRS, CDR2 YFSETQ. There are 13 residues in the CDR3. V was shortened by 1 base and J by 7 bases, with 8 bases between the two germline ends. The CDR3 region has the DNA TGCGCCAGCAGCTTGCGTGGAGGCGGGGAGCTGTTTTTT. It is translated as CASSLRGGGELFF.

This chain links TRBV6-1 with TRBJ1-5, with no clear D. There are 15 residues in the CDR3. Trimming shortened V by 6 bases and J by 6 bases, and 18 bases separated the two germline ends. Per the germline V gene, CDR1 is MNHNS and CDR2 is SASEGT. The CDR3 protein is CASSQFRRVVQPQHF. CDR3 sequence (DNA): TGTGCCAGCAGCCAGTTCCGGCGGGTAGTTCAGCCCCAGCATTTT.

As DNA, the CDR3 is TGTGCCAGCAGTGAAGAAGCGGGGAACTACAATGAGCAGTTCTTC. Translated: CASSEEAGNYNEQFF. The gene calls are TRBV6-4 and TRBJ2-1; 7 nucleotides match TRBD2. Germline CDR1 and CDR2: MRHNA and SNTAGT. The CDR3 extends over 15 amino acids. V shed 3 bases, J shed 3 bases, and the junction held 5 bases outside the gene matches.

The chain joins TRBV6-1 to TRBJ1-2; possibly TRBD1 for D (5 bases). The CDR3 is 15 amino acids. V was trimmed by 1 base and J by 7 bases, leaving 16 bases between them. Germline assignment: CDR1 MNHNS and CDR2 SASEGT. The CDR3 DNA sequence: TGTGCCAGCAGTGAAGGGACTCACTACAGGCGTGGCTACACCTTC. This sequence encodes CASSEGTHYRRGYTF.

The CDR3 loop is CASTRDRNSPLHF. Written as DNA, the CDR3 is TGTGCCAGCACTCGCGACAGAAATTCACCCCTCCACTTT. The chain joins TRBV2 to TRBJ1-6; possibly TRBD1 for D (5 bases). Trimming took off 7 bases at V and 7 bases at J, with 11 bases between the two ends. CDR3 size: 13 residues. Per germline, CDR1 SNHLY and CDR2 FYNNEI.

The chain couples TRBV6-1 to TRBJ2-3; 8 nucleotides match TRBD1. With 4 bases clipped from V and 5 bases from J, the junction kept 11 bases outside the gene matches. Germline CDR1 reads MNHNS; CDR2 reads SASEGT. The CDR3 sequence is 16 residues long. The CDR3 DNA sequence: TGTGCCAGCAGTGCACCCAGTGGACAGGGTGGAGATACGCAGTATTTT. This encodes CASSAPSGQGGDTQYF.

The gene calls are TRBV6-5 and TRBJ2-7; 9 bases are shared with TRBD1. Germline V gives CDR1 MNHEY, CDR2 SVGAGI. This CDR3 is 14 amino acids long. V gave up 8 bases and J gave up 5 bases; unmatched junction bases: 10. The CDR3 reads CASRFEQGAHEQYF. The CDR3 coding sequence is TGTGCCAGCCGATTCGAACAGGGGGCCCACGAGCAGTACTTC.

The chain recombines TRBV7-9 with TRBJ1-2; D gene unclear. The CDR3 totals 12 residues. Germline loops: CDR1 SEHNR, CDR2 FQNEAQ (reference sequence). V was trimmed by 5 bases and J by 2 bases, leaving 6 bases between them. The CDR3 loop reads CASSGGNYGYTF. The CDR3, as DNA: TGTGCCAGCAGCGGAGGGAACTATGGCTACACCTTC.

The chain employs TRBV7-8 and TRBJ2-7, with D maybe TRBD2 (5 bases). The CDR3 totals 14 residues. The germline V gene encodes CDR1 SGHVS and CDR2 FQNEAQ. Deletions cut 5 bases from V and 5 bases from J, with 16 bases between. The CDR3 is CASSLWTEQNEQYV. The CDR3 DNA reads as TGTGCCAGCAGCCTCTGGACTGAGCAGAACGAGCAGTACGTC.

The chain combines TRBV5-1 with TRBJ1-1; 8 nucleotides agree with TRBD1. V lost 4 bases to trimming and J lost 4 bases; unmatched junction nucleotides: 9. Looked up from germline, CDR1 is SGHRS and CDR2 is YFSETQ. This CDR3 contains 15 residues. In DNA form, the CDR3 reads TGCGCCAGCAGCGCTCCGACAGGGGTCGGCACTGAAGCTTTCTTT. This gives the protein CASSAPTGVGTEAFF.

The genes are TRBV6-5 and TRBJ2-2; 7 bases are shared with TRBD1. Germline CDR1 MNHEY, CDR2 SVGAGI. This CDR3 is 16 amino acids long. J gave up 8 bases and V 4 bases, and 13 bases lay outside the gene matches. The CDR3 sequence is CASSWERGRVPGELFF. The CDR3, as DNA: TGTGCCAGCAGTTGGGAAAGGGGGCGCGTTCCTGGGGAGCTGTTTTTT.

The rearrangement links TRBV7-2 to TRBJ2-1; weak D call: TRBD2 (5 bases). Germline CDR1 is SGHTA and CDR2 is FQGNSA. With 2 bases removed from V and 6 bases from J, the gap between germline ends came to 11 bases. The CDR3 has 14 amino acids. The CDR3 nucleotides are TGTGCCAGCAGCTTATCGCGGGCGCGCAATGAGCAGTTCTTC. It specifies CASSLSRARNEQFF.

The chain has TRBV7-9 and TRBJ2-7; 8 bases map to TRBD1. The CDR3 loop spans 14 amino acids. Germline CDR1 and CDR2: SEHNR and FQNEAQ (reference sequence). The trim removed 2 bases at V and 5 bases at J, leaving 5 bases unmatched. As DNA, the CDR3 is TGTGCCAGCAGCTTAAGGACAGGGATCCACGAGCAGTACTTC. Amino acids: CASSLRTGIHEQYF.

The rearrangement uses TRBV2 and TRBJ1-3; 8 positions match TRBD1. This CDR3 has 15 residues. The junction had 4 bases not matched to a gene; V was cut back by 4 bases and J by 2 bases. Germline CDR1 reads SNHLY; CDR2 reads FYNNEI. CDR3 region: CASSGTGRAGNTIYF. The DNA for the CDR3 is TGTGCCAGCAGTGGGACAGGGAGGGCTGGAAACACCATATATTTT.

This chain joins TRBV7-6 and TRBJ2-7; 9 positions match TRBD2. The CDR3 sequence is 13 residues long. Germline V CDR1 and CDR2: SGHVS, FNYEAQ. Trimming removed 5 bases from V and 5 bases from J; junction bases left unmatched: 4. Here the CDR3 reads CASSLSGSDEQYF. The CDR3 nucleotides read TGTGCCAGCAGCCTTAGCGGGAGTGACGAGCAGTACTTC.

V gene TRBV6-5 combines with J gene TRBJ1-4; D remains ambiguous. The CDR3 length is 14 residues. The ends were cut back, 8 bases at V and 0 bases at J, with 10 bases in the middle. CDR1 is MNHEY, CDR2 SVGAGI, per germline. The CDR3: CASSRGTTNEKLFF. CDR3 DNA sequence: TGTGCCAGCTCCCGAGGGACAACTAATGAAAAACTGTTTTTT.

This chain uses TRBV4-2 with TRBJ2-1; 9 bases line up with TRBD2. The V and J ends lost 0 bases and 7 bases, in that order; junction bases with no gene match: 7. The germline CDR1 and CDR2 sequences are LGHNA and YNFKEQ. The CDR3 extends over 16 amino acids. CDR3: CASSQEAGGYSNEQFF. As DNA, the CDR3 is TGTGCCAGCAGCCAAGAGGCGGGAGGGTATTCTAATGAGCAGTTCTTC.

V and J are TRBV5-4 and TRBJ2-5, with 11 bases aligning to TRBD1. Germline loops: CDR1 SGHNT, CDR2 YYREEE (reference sequence). Trimming cost V 7 bases and J 5 bases; bases outside gene matches: 4. The CDR3 covers 13 residues. CDR3: CASRTGGAETQYF. Here the CDR3 DNA reads TGTGCCAGCCGGACAGGGGGCGCGGAGACCCAGTACTTC.